This TCR beta chain originates from a study of shared clonotypes between healthy human individuals. Looking at the study overall: Donors were a couple of women and a few men aged 18 to 49. Regarding the study as a whole: Apart from blood, nothing was sampled; tissue repertoires likely differ. The small donor group covered limited genetic and exposure diversity.

This CDR3 has 15 amino acids. Germline loops: CDR1 SGHTA, CDR2 FQGNSA. V lost 4 bases to trimming and J lost 5 bases; unmatched junction nucleotides: 10. On this clone: What it recognizes is unknown.

Authors' analysis steps: With immunoSEQ giving junction-only sequences and no quality scores, filtering differed. Assay: immunoSEQ multiplex PCR; the TCRdb copy retains only in-frame clones and omits some. That table supplies the V and J calls and clone size; D and trimming were determined from the DNA. Among roughly 490,000 clones listed, 65% to 80% were seen once. This chain uses TRBV7-2 with TRBJ2-5; 7 bases line up with TRBD2. The material sequenced was PBMCs. The source is a woman aged 40 to 49 in good health. Some clones in this sample may be carry-over from other donors' samples. The CDR3 DNA sequence: TGTGCCAGCAGCTCCACGGGGGGAACCTGGGAGACCCAGTACTTC. Translated: CASSSTGGTWETQYF.